The 13 T cell receptor beta chains listed next were all sequenced from one sample in a study of identical twins. MiXCR, run by TCRdb on the 5' RACE reads, gives a single entry per CDR3 protein. The repertoire has about 810,000 distinct CDR3 sequences, about 12% of them found once; the top ten carry around 1.5%. These same data were also listed under a study on yellow fever vaccine responses in identical twins.

Material for sequencing was PBMCs. The receptors shown here come from a woman aged 18 to 35 in good health.

The gene calls are TRBV6-2 or TRBV6-3 and TRBJ1-1; 7 bases are shared with TRBD1. Germline values: CDR1 MNHEY, CDR2 SVGEGT. The CDR3 runs 14 residues. Losses at the gene ends were 2 bases for V and 4 bases for J; bases not matched to a gene: 4. The CDR3 bases are TGTGCCAGCAGTTACCAGGGGGTGGGCACTGAAGCTTTCTTT. This sequence encodes CASSYQGVGTEAFF.

This clonotype was detected a few times. This chain joins TRBV19 and TRBJ2-1, with TRBD2 matching 12 bases. Losses at the gene ends were 3 bases for V and 9 bases for J; bases not matched to a gene: 6. This CDR3 has 15 residues. CDR1 LNHDA and CDR2 SQIVND come from the germline V gene (reference sequence). CDR3 in DNA: TGTGCCAGTAGTATGGGGCTAGCGGGAGGGGGTGAGCAGTTCTTC. Its protein is CASSMGLAGGGEQFF.

This clonotype was observed a few times. The chain employs TRBV2 and TRBJ1-6; D is undetermined. Germline V gene lookup returns CDR1 SNHLY and CDR2 FYNNEI. The CDR3 length is 15 residues. V lost 3 bases and J lost 7, with 13 bases in between. CDR3 amino acids: CASSDLGQRNSPLHF. The CDR3 nucleotides are TGTGCCAGCAGTGATCTCGGCCAAAGGAATTCACCCCTCCACTTT.

This chain links TRBV18 with TRBJ2-2, with D possibly called TRBD1 or TRBD2 (5 bases each). V was shortened by 3 bases and J by 6 bases, with 14 bases between the two germline ends. CDR1 and CDR2 (germline): KGHSH, LQKENI. The CDR3 covers 15 residues. The CDR3 DNA sequence: TGTGCCAGCTCACCCGAGGGGAGCGGCTCCGGGGAGCTGTTTTTT. Translated, it gives CASSPEGSGSGELFF.

This clonotype has only a few counts. The chain links TRBV24-1 to TRBJ1-1; D call uncertain. Trimming removed 1 base from V and 5 bases from J, with 7 bases in between. The CDR3 is 13 amino acids. Per germline, CDR1 KGHDR and CDR2 SFDVKD. The CDR3 loop reads CATSDFSGTEAFF. The CDR3 DNA reads TGTGCCACCAGTGATTTTTCCGGGACTGAAGCTTTCTTT.

This clonotype has a handful of counts. The V gene is TRBV25-1, the J gene TRBJ2-6, with D unclear. V lost 5 bases and J lost 2, with 13 bases in between. CDR3 length: 16 residues. Germline CDR1 is MGHDK and CDR2 is SYGVNS. The CDR3 DNA follows: TGTGCCAGCAGTCCTCAAGCTACCCCTGGGGCCAACGTCCTGACTTTC. Translating gives CASSPQATPGANVLTF.

This clonotype was observed a handful of times. V usage is TRBV4-1 and J usage is TRBJ2-7, with TRBD2 matching over 7 bases. V was clipped by 2 bases and J by 3 bases; unmatched bases: 28. This CDR3 spans 22 amino acids. Germline V gene lookup returns CDR1 MGHRA and CDR2 YSYEKL. DNA of the CDR3: TGCGCCAGCAGCCAAAAGGTCCCCCCTGGTATGAATGGGGGAGGGCCTGGCTACGAGCAGTACTTC. It codes for CASSQKVPPGMNGGGPGYEQYF.

This clonotype was seen more than once but under ten times. V and J are TRBV7-8 and TRBJ2-3, with a possible D match to TRBD1 (6 bases). Germline CDR1 and CDR2: SGHVS and FQNEAQ. This CDR3 is built from 15 residues. The V gene lost 2 bases and the J gene lost 4 bases, with 13 bases spanning the gap. CDR3 amino acids: CASSLRARGPDTQYF. The CDR3 DNA is TGTGCCAGCAGCTTAAGAGCCAGGGGACCAGATACGCAGTATTTT. Together with reference TRBV7-8 and TRBJ2-3, the CDR3 gives the full variable domain: GAGVSQSPRYKVAKRGQDVALRCDPISGHVSLFWYQQALGQGPEFLTYFQNEAQLDKSGLPSDRFFAERPEGSVSTLKIQRTQQEDSAVYLCASSLRARGPDTQYFGPGTRLTVL.

There are a few counts of this clonotype. V usage is TRBV7-3 and J usage is TRBJ1-1, with TRBD1 as a possible D gene (5 bases). This CDR3 spans 13 amino acids. CDR1 is SGHTA and CDR2 is FQGTGA in the germline V gene. Trimming stripped 3 bases from V and 7 bases from J, with 12 bases between. The CDR3 DNA follows: TGTGCCAGCAGCTTCGATGGGGGTGGTGAAGCTTTCTTT. Residues: CASSFDGGGEAFF.

A few counts support this clonotype. V and J are TRBV20-1 and TRBJ2-1; TRBD2 matches 11 bases. The V segment lost 6 bases and the J segment 9 bases; nucleotides outside the gene matches: 10. The CDR3 contains 14 residues. Germline values: CDR1 DFQATT, CDR2 SNEGSKA (reference sequence). This CDR3 is CSANNPSGRIEQFF. CDR3 coding DNA: TGCAGTGCCAATAACCCTAGCGGGAGGATTGAGCAGTTCTTC.

This clonotype has more than one count but fewer than ten. The rearrangement links TRBV12-3 or TRBV12-4 to TRBJ2-2; TRBD1 or TRBD2 may be the D gene (6 bases each). The CDR3 is 16 amino acids. V dropped 5 bases and J dropped 3 bases, with 16 bases sitting between them. CDR3: CASSPWGAGDTGELFF. In DNA form, the CDR3 reads TGTGCCAGCAGTCCCTGGGGGGCTGGGGACACCGGGGAGCTGTTTTTT.

This clonotype was seen at least ten times. The chain has TRBV2 and TRBJ2-2; D is unresolved. CDR1 and CDR2 from the germline V gene are SNHLY and FYNNEI. The CDR3 loop spans 13 amino acids. The V and J ends lost 4 bases and 1 base respectively, with 4 bases between them. DNA of the CDR3: TGTGCCAGCAGTGCGGAGAACACCGGGGAGCTGTTTTTT. Its protein product is CASSAENTGELFF.

In this sample, this clonotype turned up many times. The V gene is TRBV12-3 or TRBV12-4, the J gene TRBJ2-7; D not resolved. V was trimmed by 0 bases and J by 5 bases, leaving 8 bases between them. The CDR3 has 13 residues. The DNA for the CDR3 is TGTGCCAGCAGTTTAGCAGGAAGGGACGAGCAGTACTTC. Encoded protein: CASSLAGRDEQYF.